The 3 T cell receptor beta chains below come from one sample, sequenced in a study of blood T cell repertoires in COVID-19. Libraries were prepared by immunoSEQ multiplex PCR; TCRdb keeps only in-frame clonotypes and omits some of them. The profile shows around 320,000 clones, about 90% of them singletons. Material: peripheral blood. These receptors all come from a woman aged 25 to 39 with COVID-19, enrolled during active disease.

The chain joins TRBV19 to TRBJ2-7; weak D call: TRBD2 (7 bases). Germline CDR1 LNHDA, CDR2 SQIVND (reference sequence). The CDR3 spans 14 residues. V shed 5 bases and J shed 4 bases, with 15 bases lying between them. CDR3 sequence: CASSSGGPLYEQYF. DNA for the CDR3: TGTGCCAGTAGTTCCGGGGGGCCGCTTTACGAGCAGTACTTC. Variable domain in full (rest from reference TRBV19 and TRBJ2-7): DGGITQSPKYLFRKEGQNVTLSCEQNLNHDAMYWYRQDPGQGLRLIYYSQIVNDFQKGDIAEGYSVSREKKESFPLTVTSAQKNPTAFYLCASSSGGPLYEQYFGPGTRLTVT.

The chain recombines TRBV18 with TRBJ2-7, with a possible D match to TRBD2 (5 bases). The V gene lost 6 bases and the J gene lost 5 bases, with 14 bases spanning the gap. This CDR3 region has 13 residues. Looked up from germline, CDR1 is KGHSH and CDR2 is LQKENI. The CDR3 is CASSTAGVHEQYF. DNA of the CDR3: TGTGCCAGCTCCACCGCCGGGGTCCACGAGCAGTACTTC. Together with reference TRBV18 and TRBJ2-7, the CDR3 gives the full variable domain: NAGVMQNPRHLVRRRGQEARLRCSPMKGHSHVYWYRQLPEEGLKFMVYLQKENIIDESGMPKERFSAEFPKEGPSILRIQQVVRGDSAAYFCASSTAGVHEQYFGPGTRLTVT.

V gene TRBV7-9 combines with J gene TRBJ1-1, with 8 bases identical to TRBD1. Germline-derived CDR1 and CDR2 are SEHNR and FQNEAQ (reference sequence). The CDR3 sequence is 15 residues long. V lost 1 base, J lost 8 bases, and 9 bases stayed unmatched. DNA of the CDR3: TGTGCCAGCAGCTTAGTCGTCAGGGGGCAGGTCGAAGCTTTCTTT. Protein: CASSLVVRGQVEAFF.